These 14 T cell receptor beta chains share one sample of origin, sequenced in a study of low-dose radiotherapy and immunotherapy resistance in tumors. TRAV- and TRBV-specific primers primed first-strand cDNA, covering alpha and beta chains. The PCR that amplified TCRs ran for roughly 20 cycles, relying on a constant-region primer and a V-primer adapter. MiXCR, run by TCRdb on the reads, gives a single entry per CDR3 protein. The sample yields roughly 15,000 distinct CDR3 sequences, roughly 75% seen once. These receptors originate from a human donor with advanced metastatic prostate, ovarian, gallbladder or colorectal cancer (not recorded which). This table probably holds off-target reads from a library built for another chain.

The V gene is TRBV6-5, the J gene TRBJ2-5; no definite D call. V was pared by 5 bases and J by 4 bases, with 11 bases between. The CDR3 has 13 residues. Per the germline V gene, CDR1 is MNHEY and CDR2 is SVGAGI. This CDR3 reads CASSPGSGETQYF. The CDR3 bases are TGTGCCAGCAGTCCGGGTTCGGGAGAGACCCAGTACTTC.

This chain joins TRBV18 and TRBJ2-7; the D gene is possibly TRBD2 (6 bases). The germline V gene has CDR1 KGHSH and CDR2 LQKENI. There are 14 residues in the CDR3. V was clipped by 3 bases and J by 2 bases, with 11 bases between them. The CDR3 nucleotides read TGTGCCAGCTCACCTGGGGACTCCGCCTACGAGCAGTACTTC. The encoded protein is CASSPGDSAYEQYF.

CDR3: CASGSGGLDTQYF. The DNA for the CDR3 is TGTGCCAGTGGTTCTGGGGGGCTAGATACGCAGTATTTT. The chain carries TRBV2 and TRBJ2-3; TRBD1 or TRBD2 may be the D gene (6 bases each). The germline V gene has CDR1 SNHLY and CDR2 FYNNEI. V was clipped by 9 bases and J by 5 bases, with 15 bases between them. CDR3 size: 13 residues.

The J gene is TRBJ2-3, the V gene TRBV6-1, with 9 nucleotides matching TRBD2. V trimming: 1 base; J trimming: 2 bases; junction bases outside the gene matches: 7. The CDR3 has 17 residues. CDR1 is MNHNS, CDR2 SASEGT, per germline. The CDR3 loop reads CASSEGRLAGTTDTQYF. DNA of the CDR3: TGTGCCAGCAGTGAAGGGAGGCTAGCGGGGACCACAGATACGCAGTATTTT.

CDR3 sequence: CASSGEGTGVGNQPQHF. CDR3 coding DNA: TGTGCCAGCAGCGGAGAGGGGACAGGGGTCGGCAATCAGCCCCAGCATTTT. V and J are TRBV9 and TRBJ1-5; 10 positions match TRBD1. The CDR3 spans 17 residues. J gave up 2 bases and V 3 bases, and 8 bases lay outside the gene matches. Germline assignment: CDR1 SGDLS and CDR2 YYNGEE.

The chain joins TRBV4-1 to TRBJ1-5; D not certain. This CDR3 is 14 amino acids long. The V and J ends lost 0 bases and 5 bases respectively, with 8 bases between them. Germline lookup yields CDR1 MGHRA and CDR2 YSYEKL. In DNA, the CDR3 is TGCGCCAGCAGCCAAGAGGGGATAGATCAGCCCCAGCATTTT. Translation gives CASSQEGIDQPQHF.

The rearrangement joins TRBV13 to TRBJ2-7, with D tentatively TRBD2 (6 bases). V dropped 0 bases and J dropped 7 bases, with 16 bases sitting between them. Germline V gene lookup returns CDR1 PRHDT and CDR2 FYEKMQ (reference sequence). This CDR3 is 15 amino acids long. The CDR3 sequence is CASSLGSSAGWEQYF. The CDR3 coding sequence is TGTGCCAGCAGCTTAGGATCTAGCGCGGGCTGGGAGCAGTACTTC.

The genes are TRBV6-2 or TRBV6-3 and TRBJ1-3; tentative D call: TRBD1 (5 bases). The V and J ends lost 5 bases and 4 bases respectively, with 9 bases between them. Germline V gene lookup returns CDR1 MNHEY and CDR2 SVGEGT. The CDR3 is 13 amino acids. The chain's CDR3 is CASSPEGGNTIYF. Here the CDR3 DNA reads TGTGCCAGCAGTCCGGAGGGGGGAAACACCATATATTTT.

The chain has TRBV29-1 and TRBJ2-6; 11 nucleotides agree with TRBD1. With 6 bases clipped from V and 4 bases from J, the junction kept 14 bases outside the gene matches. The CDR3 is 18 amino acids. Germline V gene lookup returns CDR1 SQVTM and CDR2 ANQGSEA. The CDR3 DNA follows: TGCAGCGTGGCCCCCGTGGGACAGGGGGTTTTCGGGGCCAACGTCCTGACTTTC. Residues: CSVAPVGQGVFGANVLTF.

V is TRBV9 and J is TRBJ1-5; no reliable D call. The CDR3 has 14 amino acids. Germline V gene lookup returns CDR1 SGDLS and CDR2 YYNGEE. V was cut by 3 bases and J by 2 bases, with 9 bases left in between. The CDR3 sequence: CASSAWQGNQPQHF. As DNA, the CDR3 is TGTGCCAGCAGCGCTTGGCAGGGCAATCAGCCCCAGCATTTT.

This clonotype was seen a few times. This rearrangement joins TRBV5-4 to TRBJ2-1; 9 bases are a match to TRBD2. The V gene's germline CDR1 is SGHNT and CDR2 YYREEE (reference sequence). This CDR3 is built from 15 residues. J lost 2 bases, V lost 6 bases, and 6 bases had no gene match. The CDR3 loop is CASIVAGAPYNEQFF. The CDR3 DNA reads TGTGCCAGCATCGTAGCGGGGGCCCCCTACAATGAGCAGTTCTTC. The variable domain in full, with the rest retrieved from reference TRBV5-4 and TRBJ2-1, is ETGVTQSPTHLIKTRGQQVTLRCSSQSGHNTVSWYQQALGQGPQFIFQYYREEENGRGNFPPRFSGLQFPNYSSELNVNALELDDSALYLCASIVAGAPYNEQFFGPGTRLTVL.

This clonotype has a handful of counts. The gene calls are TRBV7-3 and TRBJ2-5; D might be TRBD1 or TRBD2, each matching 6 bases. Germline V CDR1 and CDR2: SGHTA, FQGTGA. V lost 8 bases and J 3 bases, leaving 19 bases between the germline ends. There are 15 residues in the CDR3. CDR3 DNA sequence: TGTGCCAGCTGTCCCTGGGGGGCCTCGGAAGAGACCCAGTACTTC. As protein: CASCPWGASEETQYF.

CDR3 loop: CASSQEGTSGDTQYF. The CDR3 bases are TGTGCCAGCAGCCAAGAGGGGACTAGCGGGGATACGCAGTATTTT. The chain is built from TRBV3-1 and TRBJ2-3; 12 nucleotides agree with TRBD2. The CDR3 length is 15 residues. Trimming removed 0 bases from V and 6 bases from J; junction bases left unmatched: 1. Germline V CDR1 and CDR2: LGHDT, YNNKEL (reference sequence).

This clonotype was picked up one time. CDR3 nucleotide sequence: TGCAGTGCTAGTCTGGGTGGTAGCAATCAGCCCCAGCATTTT. Amino acid sequence: CSASLGGSNQPQHF. This chain connects TRBV20-1 to TRBJ1-5; D remains ambiguous. V was pared by 3 bases and J by 0 bases, with 9 bases between. Germline loops: CDR1 DFQATT, CDR2 SNEGSKA (reference sequence). This CDR3 spans 14 amino acids.